This record concerns one TCR beta chain sequence. In the study's own analysis: Scientists estimated how many nucleated cells there were by amplifying reference gene primers. Sequencing used immunoSEQ multiplex PCR; TCRdb keeps in-frame clones, though not all of them. V and J calls and clone size follow that table, whereas D and trimming were derived from the DNA. The sample consists of roughly 190,000 clones, 82% of them appearing once. This CDR3 has 14 residues. V lost 7 bases, J lost 0 bases, and 14 bases lay in between. The V gene's germline CDR1 is SGHRS and CDR2 YFSETQ. This entry comes from a study of blood T cell repertoires in COVID-19.

Sample: PBMCs or T cells enriched from blood (not recorded which). The clonotype was recovered from an older woman with acute COVID-19. The genes are TRBV5-1 and TRBJ2-7, with D tentatively TRBD2 (5 bases). In nucleotides, the CDR3 is TGCGCCAGCCGGGGAGACTCCAGCTCCTACGAGCAGTACTTC. This gives the protein CASRGDSSSYEQYF. Variable domain in full (rest from reference TRBV5-1 and TRBJ2-7): KAGVTQTPRYLIKTRGQQVTLSCSPISGHRSVSWYQQTPGQGLQFLFEYFSETQRNKGNFPGRFSGRQFSNSRSEMNVSTLELGDSALYLCASRGDSSSYEQYFGPGTRLTVT.